Following are 16 T cell receptor beta chains from one sample sequenced in a study of blood T cell repertoires in COVID-19. TCRdb keeps only in-frame clones here, not all; method: immunoSEQ multiplex PCR. Seen here are some 180,000 clones, 75% to 85% observed once, and the top ten hold about 10%. What was sequenced was peripheral blood. The receptor source for this set is a middle-aged woman with COVID-19, enrolled during active disease.

The chain couples TRBV3-1 (or the pseudogene TRBV3-2) to TRBJ2-5; 7 nucleotides line up with TRBD1. CDR3 length: 14 amino acids. Germline trimming cut 3 bases from V and 4 bases from J; bases unmatched to any gene: 5. Germline CDR1 and CDR2: LGHDT and YNNKEL (reference sequence). The CDR3 is CASSHTGAGETQYF. The CDR3 DNA sequence: TGTGCCAGCAGCCATACAGGGGCGGGAGAGACCCAGTACTTC.

The chain carries TRBV11-1 and TRBJ1-1; TRBD1 aligns across 8 bases. V trimming: 3 bases; J trimming: 5 bases; junction bases outside the gene matches: 2. The CDR3 totals 13 residues. Germline lookup yields CDR1 SGHAT and CDR2 FQDESV (reference sequence). Here the CDR3 reads CASSFNRGTEAFF. In DNA form, the CDR3 reads TGTGCCAGCAGCTTTAACAGGGGGACTGAAGCTTTCTTT.

The chain links TRBV6-5 to TRBJ2-5; 8 bases align to TRBD2. CDR3 length equals 14 residues. Germline values: CDR1 MNHEY, CDR2 SVGAGI. V shed 6 bases and J 5 bases; nucleotides not matched to a gene: 8. CDR3 nucleotides: TGTGCCAGCAGCCTCGGGGGGGCGATTGAGACCCAGTACTTC. It specifies CASSLGGAIETQYF.

The rearrangement uses TRBV2 and TRBJ2-2; D is perhaps TRBD2 (5 bases). Between the trimmed V and J ends, which lost 9 bases and 1 base, there was a span of 9 bases. CDR1 is SNHLY, CDR2 FYNNEI, per germline. This CDR3 is built from 13 residues. CDR3 in amino acids: CARRAQNTGELFF. The CDR3 DNA reads as TGTGCCAGGAGGGCCCAGAACACCGGGGAGCTGTTTTTT. Based on the CDR3 plus reference TRBV2 and TRBJ2-2, the full variable domain is EPEVTQTPSHQVTQMGQEVILRCVPISNHLYFYWYRQILGQKVEFLVSFYNNEISEKSEIFDDQFSVERPDGSNFTLKIRSTKLEDSAMYFCARRAQNTGELFFGEGSRLTVL.

The chain joins TRBV19 to TRBJ1-1; D call uncertain. The CDR3 consists of 15 residues. Germline CDR1 is LNHDA and CDR2 is SQIVND (reference sequence). The V end was cut by 4 bases, the J end by 6 bases, with 18 bases between. CDR3 coding DNA: TGTGCCAGTAGTACACCGGGGATCTGGATCCCTGAAGCTTTCTTT. Its translation: CASSTPGIWIPEAFF.

The rearrangement uses TRBV6-5 and TRBJ2-3; D ambiguous. The germline gives CDR1 MNHEY, CDR2 SVGAGI. Trimming pared 5 bases from V and 4 bases from J, leaving 4 bases between. The CDR3 has 11 residues. DNA for the CDR3: TGTGCCAGCAGTCGGGCAGATACGCAGTATTTT. Its protein is CASSRADTQYF.

The V gene is TRBV6-5, the J gene TRBJ2-7, with 7 bases aligning to TRBD1. The germline V gene has CDR1 MNHEY and CDR2 SVGAGI. The J segment lost 0 bases and the V segment lost 7 bases, leaving 9 bases of the junction unmatched. The CDR3 has 15 amino acids. This chain's CDR3 is CASTPGTASSYEQYF. The CDR3 coding sequence is TGTGCCAGCACCCCCGGGACAGCCAGCTCCTACGAGCAGTACTTC.

This sequence joins TRBV24-1 and TRBJ2-3, with TRBD2 identical over 8 bases. Germline values: CDR1 KGHDR, CDR2 SFDVKD. V dropped 12 bases and J dropped 0; count of bases not matched to a gene: 4. This CDR3 has 13 amino acids. In DNA form, the CDR3 reads TGTGCCGCCGGGGGGGGGAGCACAGATACGCAGTATTTT. It translates to CAAGGGSTDTQYF.

This chain connects TRBV2 to TRBJ2-1, with TRBD2 as a possible D gene (6 bases). The CDR3 contains 13 residues. V was shortened by 7 bases and J by 5 bases, with 12 bases between the two germline ends. Germline V gene sequence: CDR1 SNHLY, CDR2 FYNNEI. The CDR3 protein is CASMRRGHNEQFF. Here the CDR3 DNA reads TGTGCCAGCATGCGGAGGGGACACAATGAGCAGTTCTTC.

The rearrangement links TRBV5-6 to TRBJ2-3, with TRBD2 as a possible D gene (6 bases). The CDR3 runs 12 residues. The V gene's germline CDR1 is SGHDT and CDR2 YYEEEE. V was clipped by 4 bases and J by 6 bases, with 9 bases between them. The CDR3 sequence: CASSRLVDTQYF. CDR3 bases: TGTGCCAGCAGCCGACTAGTGGATACGCAGTATTTT. The full variable domain, rest sourced from reference TRBV5-6 and TRBJ2-3, is DAGVTQSPTHLIKTRGQQVTLRCSPKSGHDTVSWYQQALGQGPQFIFQYYEEEERQRGNFPDRFSGHQFPNYSSELNVNALLLGDSALYLCASSRLVDTQYFGPGTRLTVL.

The chain employs TRBV5-8 and TRBJ2-2; D might be TRBD2 (6 bases). This CDR3 is 15 amino acids long. V was clipped by 0 bases and J by 1 base, with 7 bases between them. The germline CDR1 and CDR2 sequences are SGHTS and YDEGEE. The CDR3 loop reads CASSLDGRNTGELFF. Here the CDR3 DNA reads TGTGCCAGCAGCTTGGACGGGAGGAACACCGGGGAGCTGTTTTTT.

V gene TRBV7-9 combines with J gene TRBJ2-1; D is undetermined. The V gene lost 7 bases and the J gene lost 4 bases, with 11 bases spanning the gap. The CDR3 is made up of 13 amino acids. Germline lookup yields CDR1 SEHNR and CDR2 FQNEAQ (reference sequence). CDR3 nucleotides: TGTGCCAGCATGTTGGCCAGATACAATGAGCAGTTCTTC. Its protein product is CASMLARYNEQFF.

The V call is TRBV3-1 (or the pseudogene TRBV3-2), the J call TRBJ1-2; 12 nucleotides match TRBD1. Germline CDR1 reads LGHDT; CDR2 reads YNNKEL (reference sequence). CDR3 length: 16 amino acids. V lost 4 bases to trimming and J lost 7 bases; unmatched junction nucleotides: 10. Written as DNA, the CDR3 is TGTGCCAGCAGCCCCAGCTCGGGACAGGGGGCGGGTGGCTACACCTTC. The encoded protein is CASSPSSGQGAGGYTF.

The chain employs TRBV9 and TRBJ1-5; D unresolved. The CDR3 totals 15 residues. V lost 1 base and J 5 bases, leaving 13 bases between the germline ends. Germline-derived CDR1 and CDR2 are SGDLS and YYNGEE. The CDR3 DNA follows: TGTGCCAGCAGCGTATCCCCCCGCTCGGATCAGCCCCAGCATTTT. Translating gives CASSVSPRSDQPQHF.

This clone was picked up many times. This chain links TRBV19 with TRBJ2-1; 12 bases line up with TRBD2. The V and J ends lost 5 bases and 3 bases, in that order; junction bases with no gene match: 5. The CDR3 covers 16 residues. Germline values: CDR1 LNHDA, CDR2 SQIVND (reference sequence). The CDR3 reads CASSSGLAGFYNEQFF. Here the CDR3 DNA reads TGTGCCAGTAGTTCCGGACTAGCGGGATTCTACAATGAGCAGTTCTTC.

The chain recombines TRBV19 with TRBJ1-5; 7 nucleotides line up with TRBD1. The CDR3 runs 16 residues. The V gene's germline CDR1 is LNHDA and CDR2 SQIVND (reference sequence). The V and J ends lost 9 bases and 4 bases, in that order; junction bases with no gene match: 15. CDR3 coding DNA: TGTGCCAGCCAACCCCCCGCGACAGGGTGGAATCAGCCCCAGCATTTT. Amino acid sequence: CASQPPATGWNQPQHF. Combining the CDR3 with reference TRBV19 and TRBJ1-5 gives the whole variable domain DGGITQSPKYLFRKEGQNVTLSCEQNLNHDAMYWYRQDPGQGLRLIYYSQIVNDFQKGDIAEGYSVSREKKESFPLTVTSAQKNPTAFYLCASQPPATGWNQPQHFGDGTRLSIL.